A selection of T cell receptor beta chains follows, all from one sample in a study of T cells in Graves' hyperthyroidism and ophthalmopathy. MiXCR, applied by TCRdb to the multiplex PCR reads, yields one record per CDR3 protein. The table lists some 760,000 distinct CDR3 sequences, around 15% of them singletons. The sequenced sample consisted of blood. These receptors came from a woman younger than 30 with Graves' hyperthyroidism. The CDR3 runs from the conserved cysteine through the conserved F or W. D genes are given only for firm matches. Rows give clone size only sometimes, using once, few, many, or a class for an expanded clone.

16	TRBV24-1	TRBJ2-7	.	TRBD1	CAIPWGQGAGSYEQYF	TGTGCCATCCCTTGGGGACAGGGGGCGGGCTCCTACGAGCAGTACTTC
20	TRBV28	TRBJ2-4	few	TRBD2	CASSLPRLAGINLAKNIQYF	TGTGCCAGCAGTTTACCCCGGCTAGCGGGGATAAACTTAGCCAAAAACATTCAGTACTTC
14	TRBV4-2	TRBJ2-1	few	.	CASSQDSRNNEQFF	TGTGCCAGCAGCCAAGACTCGCGGAACAATGAGCAGTTCTTC
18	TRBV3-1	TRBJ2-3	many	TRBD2	CASSQEGLAGGGTDTQYF	TGTGCCAGCAGCCAAGAAGGACTAGCGGGAGGTGGCACAGATACGCAGTATTTT
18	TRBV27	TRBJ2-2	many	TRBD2	CASSFYSGRALWAGELFF	TGTGCCAGCAGTTTCTATAGCGGGAGGGCGTTATGGGCCGGGGAGCTGTTTTTT
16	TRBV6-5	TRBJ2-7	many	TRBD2	CASSYSTSGSSYEQYF	TGTGCCAGCAGTTACTCCACTAGCGGTAGCTCCTACGAGCAGTACTTC
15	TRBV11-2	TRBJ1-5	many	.	CASSLEGGPGQPQHF	TGTGCCAGCAGCTTAGAAGGAGGGCCAGGACAGCCCCAGCATTTT
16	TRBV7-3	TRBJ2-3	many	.	CASSLGSGLSTDTQYF	TGTGCCAGCAGCTTAGGTAGCGGACTTTCCACAGATACGCAGTATTTT
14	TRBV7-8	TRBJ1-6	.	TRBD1	CASSSRQGNSPLHF	TGTGCCAGCAGCTCCCGACAGGGGAATTCACCCCTCCACTTT
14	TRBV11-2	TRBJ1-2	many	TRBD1	CASSPTGGAYGYTF	TGTGCCAGCAGCCCTACAGGGGGGGCCTATGGCTACACCTTC
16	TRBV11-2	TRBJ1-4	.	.	CASSLGRQTTNEKLFF	TGTGCCAGCAGCTTAGGGCGACAGACAACTAATGAAAAACTGTTTTTT
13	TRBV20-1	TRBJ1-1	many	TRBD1	CSARVQGVPEAFF	TGCAGTGCTAGAGTACAGGGGGTTCCTGAAGCTTTCTTT
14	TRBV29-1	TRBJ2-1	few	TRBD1	CSVSFQGASNEQFF	TGCAGTGTCTCCTTCCAGGGGGCGAGCAATGAGCAGTTCTTC
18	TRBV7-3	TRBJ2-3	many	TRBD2	CASSLTPFGGRGTDTQYF	TGTGCCAGCAGCTTAACCCCTTTTGGCGGGAGGGGCACAGATACGCAGTATTTT
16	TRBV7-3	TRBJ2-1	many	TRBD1	CASSPQTGTITNEQFF	TGTGCCAGCAGCCCCCAGACAGGGACCATTACAAATGAGCAGTTCTTC
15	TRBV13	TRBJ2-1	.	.	CASSLGVETGNEQFF	TGTGCCAGCAGCTTGGGGGTAGAAACGGGCAATGAGCAGTTCTTC
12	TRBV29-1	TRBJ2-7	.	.	CSAGGPVGEQYF	TGCAGCGCTGGGGGGCCTGTGGGCGAGCAGTACTTC
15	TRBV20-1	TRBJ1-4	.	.	CSARDLVGGGEKLFF	TGCAGTGCTAGAGATCTAGTGGGGGGGGGTGAAAAACTGTTTTTT
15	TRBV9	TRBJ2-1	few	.	CASSPRGNIYNEQFF	TGTGCCAGCAGCCCCCGTGGCAACATATACAATGAGCAGTTCTTC
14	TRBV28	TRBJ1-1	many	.	CASIRGVVNTEAFF	TGTGCCAGCATTCGGGGCGTCGTGAACACTGAAGCTTTCTTT
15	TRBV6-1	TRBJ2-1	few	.	CASTRGHFPYNEQFF	TGTGCCTCCACCCGGGGCCATTTTCCCTACAATGAGCAGTTCTTC
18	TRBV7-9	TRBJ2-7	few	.	CASSPRIGRAEQDYEQYF	TGTGCCAGCAGCCCGAGGATCGGAAGAGCCGAACAGGACTACGAGCAGTACTTT
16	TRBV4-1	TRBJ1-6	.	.	CASRPTWSSYNSPLHF	TGCGCCAGCAGACCTACATGGAGCTCCTATAATTCACCCCTCCACTTT
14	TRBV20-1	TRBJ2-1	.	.	CSAPEERTYNEQFF	TGCAGTGCACCCGAGGAGAGGACCTACAATGAGCAGTTCTTC
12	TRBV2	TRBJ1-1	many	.	CASTRANTEAFF	TGTGCCAGCACGAGAGCGAACACTGAAGCTTTCTTT
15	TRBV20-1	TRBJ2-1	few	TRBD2	CSGTSGEGSYNEQFF	TGCAGTGGGACTAGCGGTGAGGGCTCCTACAATGAGCAGTTCTTC
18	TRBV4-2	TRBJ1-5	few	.	CASSQDGTRPLNNQPQHF	TGTGCCAGCAGCCAAGATGGGACTCGACCCTTGAACAATCAGCCCCAGCATTTT
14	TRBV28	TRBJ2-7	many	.	CASSLGSRSGEQYF	TGTGCCAGCAGTTTAGGGAGCAGGTCGGGAGAGCAGTACTTC
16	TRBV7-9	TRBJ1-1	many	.	CASSLSLRHQNTEAFF	TGTGCCAGCAGCTTATCCCTCAGACACCAGAACACTGAAGCTTTCTTT
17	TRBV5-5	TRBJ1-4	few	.	CASSLAGGASRGAKLFF	TGTGCCAGCAGCTTGGCTGGGGGCGCAAGCAGGGGTGCAAAACTGTTTTTT
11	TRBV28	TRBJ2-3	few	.	CASGDLHTQYF	TGTGCCAGCGGGGATTTGCATACGCAGTATTTT
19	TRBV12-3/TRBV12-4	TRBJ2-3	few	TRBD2	CASSNYTSALGASTDTQYF	TGTGCCAGCAGCAACTATACTAGCGCCTTAGGGGCTAGCACAGATACGCAGTATTTT
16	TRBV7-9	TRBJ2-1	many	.	CASSLGSGDSYNEQFF	TGTGCCAGCAGCTTAGGGAGCGGTGACTCCTACAATGAGCAGTTCTTC
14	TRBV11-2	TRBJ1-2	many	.	CASSLAGPNYGYTF	TGTGCCAGCAGCTTGGCCGGACCTAACTATGGCTACACCTTC
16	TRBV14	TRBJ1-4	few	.	CASSQGLQGSNEKLFF	TGTGCCAGCAGCCAAGGACTTCAGGGATCTAATGAAAAACTGTTTTTT
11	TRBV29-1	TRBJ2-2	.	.	CNYRNTGELFF	TGCAACTACAGAAACACCGGGGAGCTGTTTTTT
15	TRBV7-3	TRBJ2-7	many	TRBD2	CASSLSTSGAYEQYF	TGTGCCAGCAGCCTTAGCACTAGCGGTGCCTACGAGCAGTACTTC
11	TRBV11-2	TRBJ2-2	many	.	CASTRTGELFF	TGTGCCAGCACCCGCACCGGGGAGCTGTTTTTT
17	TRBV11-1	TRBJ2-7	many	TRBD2	CASNNPGTSGGTYEQYF	TGTGCCAGCAACAACCCCGGGACTAGCGGTGGCACCTACGAGCAGTACTTC
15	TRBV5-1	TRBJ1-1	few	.	CASSPGAWTNTEAFF	TGCGCCAGCAGCCCTGGAGCGTGGACGAACACTGAAGCTTTCTTT
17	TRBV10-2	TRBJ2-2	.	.	CASSESFIATSRGELFF	TGCGCCAGCAGTGAGTCATTTATAGCGACTAGTCGCGGGGAGCTGTTTTTT
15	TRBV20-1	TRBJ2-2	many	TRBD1	CSAPDGRGRPGELFF	TGCAGTGCCCCCGATGGCAGGGGGCGTCCCGGGGAGCTGTTTTTT
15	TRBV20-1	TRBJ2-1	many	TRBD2	CSASFKRTRHNEQFF	TGCAGTGCTAGTTTTAAAAGGACTAGGCACAATGAGCAGTTCTTC
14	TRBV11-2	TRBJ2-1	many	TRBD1	CASSTGGFYNEQFF	TGTGCCAGCAGCACAGGGGGCTTTTACAATGAGCAGTTCTTC
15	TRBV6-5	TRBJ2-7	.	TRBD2	CASSYSSGSSGEQYF	TGTGCCAGCAGTTACTCTAGCGGGAGTTCAGGCGAGCAGTACTTC
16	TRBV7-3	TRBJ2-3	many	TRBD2	CASSQGLAGGDGTQYF	TGTGCCAGCAGCCAGGGACTAGCGGGAGGTGACGGTACGCAGTATTTT
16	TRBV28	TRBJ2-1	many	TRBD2	CASSLGVAGSYNEQFF	TGTGCCAGCAGTTTAGGAGTAGCGGGAAGCTACAATGAGCAGTTCTTC
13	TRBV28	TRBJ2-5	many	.	CASSLTAEETQYF	TGTGCCAGCAGTTTGACAGCGGAAGAGACCCAGTACTTC
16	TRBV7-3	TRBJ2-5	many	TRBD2	CASSLTGAGGMETQYF	TGTGCCAGCAGCTTAACTGGGGCGGGAGGAATGGAGACCCAGTACTTC
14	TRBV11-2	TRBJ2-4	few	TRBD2	CASSLYQWEGIQYF	TGTGCCAGCAGCTTATATCAGTGGGAGGGAATTCAGTACTTC
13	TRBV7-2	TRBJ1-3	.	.	CASSLAAGSSSDF	TGTGCCAGCAGCTTAGCGGCGGGCAGCTCCTCAGATTTT
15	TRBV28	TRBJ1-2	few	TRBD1	CASSQQGALNYGYTF	TGTGCCAGCAGTCAACAGGGGGCCCTTAACTATGGCTACACCTTC
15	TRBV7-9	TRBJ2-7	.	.	CASSLSQSGAYEQYF	TGTGCCAGCAGCTTATCTCAGTCAGGTGCCTACGAGCAGTACTTC
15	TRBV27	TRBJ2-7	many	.	CASSNSGHHSYEQYF	TGTGCCAGCAGTAACTCGGGGCACCACTCCTACGAGCAGTACTTC
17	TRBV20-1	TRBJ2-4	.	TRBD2	CSARLLAGGLAKNIQYF	TGCAGTGCTAGATTACTAGCGGGAGGCCTAGCCAAAAACATTCAGTACTTC